This note documents a single T cell receptor beta chain sequence. Its antigen is not known. For CDR3 and TCR beta VDJ profiling, genomic DNA was the template used. TCRdb redid the calling of the reads with MiXCR, one entry per CDR3 protein. The sample shows over 150,000 distinct CDR3 sequences, roughly 54% of them seen only once. Patients who underwent sequencing had shown CD8+CD57+ cell expansion by flow cytometry. The data originate from a study of CD8+CD57+ T cells in acquired aplastic anemia. Broader study findings: Patients and controls had in common 25 to 30 CD8+ CDR3 sequences.

Source material: sorted CD4+, CD8+, or CD8+CD57+ T cells (not recorded which) from PBMCs. This receptor was obtained from a human donor with aplastic anemia.

The CDR3 region has the DNA TGTGCCACCAGTGATTCCTCCGGAGCAGGGGACCCGTACGAGCAGTACTTC. Encoded protein: CATSDSSGAGDPYEQYF. The chain recombines TRBV24-1 with TRBJ2-7; weak D call: TRBD1 (6 bases). V lost 2 bases to trimming and J lost 4 bases, with 20 bases between them. Germline CDR1 and CDR2: KGHDR and SFDVKD. CDR3 length: 17 amino acids.